What follows are 19 T cell receptor beta chains derived from one specimen sequenced in a study of cytomegalovirus exposure and HLA in healthy donors. The study ran its PCR with 60 Vbeta and 13 Jbeta primers. Clones were sequenced by immunoSEQ multiplex PCR, and TCRdb holds only the in-frame ones, with some missing. Its listing shows 150,000 to 200,000 clones. Sequenced material: PBMCs. The receptor set was obtained from a woman in her late teens or twenties in good health and CMV-seropositive.

The V gene is TRBV10-3, the J gene TRBJ2-6, with D maybe TRBD2 (6 bases). CDR3 length: 20 amino acids. Germline V CDR1 and CDR2: ENHRY, SYGVKD. Trimming left V 1 base short and J 0 bases short, with 19 bases between. In DNA form, the CDR3 reads TGTGCCATCAGTGAGTTTGGTGGGGGGAGATTGGTCTCTGGGGCCAACGTCCTGACTTTC. Residues: CAISEFGGGRLVSGANVLTF.

The CDR3 sequence is CASSSVGEQGYTEAFF. In DNA form, the CDR3 reads TGTGCCAGCAGCTCCGTCGGGGAACAGGGGTACACTGAAGCTTTCTTT. The chain employs TRBV6-6 and TRBJ1-1, with 7 bases fitting TRBD1. This CDR3 has 16 amino acids. Germline V CDR1 and CDR2: MNHNY, SVGAGI (reference sequence). V trimming: 6 bases; J trimming: 3 bases; junction bases outside the gene matches: 13.

The chain recombines TRBV18 with TRBJ2-7; a weak D match, TRBD2 (5 bases). Trimming removed 2 bases from V and 4 bases from J, with 21 bases in between. The CDR3 runs to 17 residues. Per germline, CDR1 KGHSH and CDR2 LQKENI. The CDR3 sequence: CASSPVDTHQDLYEQYF. The CDR3 bases are TGTGCCAGCTCACCAGTCGACACCCATCAGGACTTATACGAGCAGTACTTC.

Worth noting for this clone: The junction differs from germline at one of its ends, possibly a read error. The V call is TRBV7-3, the J call TRBJ1-6; possible D gene TRBD1, 6 bases. CDR1 and CDR2 from the germline V gene are SGHTA and FQGTGA. The CDR3 consists of 15 residues. Written as DNA, the CDR3 is TGTGCCAGCAGCGACGCCGCAGGGGTAAATTTACCCCTCCACTTT. This codes for CASSDAAGVNLPLHF. Drawing the rest from reference TRBV7-3 and TRBJ1-6, the complete variable domain is GAGVSQTPSNKVTEKGKYVELRCDPISGHTALYWYRQSLGQGPEFLIYFQGTGAADDSGLPNDRFFAVRPEGSVSTLKIQRTERGDSAVYLCASSDAAGVNLPLHFGNGTRLTVT.

This sequence joins TRBV6-4 and TRBJ2-3, with D tentatively TRBD2 (6 bases). CDR3 length: 15 amino acids. V lost 6 bases to trimming and J lost 0 bases, with 13 bases between them. Germline lookup yields CDR1 MRHNA and CDR2 SNTAGT. CDR3 loop: CASSPSAGSTDTQYF. The CDR3 bases are TGTGCCAGCAGCCCAAGCGCGGGGAGCACAGATACGCAGTATTTT.

This chain joins TRBV6-6 and TRBJ1-5; D is possibly TRBD1 (6 bases). The ends were cut back, 4 bases at V and 6 bases at J, with 13 bases in the middle. The CDR3 is 14 amino acids. Germline-derived CDR1 and CDR2 are MNHNY and SVGAGI (reference sequence). CDR3 sequence reads: CASSSGQTGQPQHF. CDR3 sequence (DNA): TGTGCCAGCAGTTCTGGACAGACGGGTCAGCCCCAGCATTTT.

V usage is TRBV29-1 and J usage is TRBJ2-1; 9 bases line up with TRBD1. The germline CDR1 and CDR2 sequences are SQVTM and ANQGSEA. V trimming: 6 bases; J trimming: 2 bases; junction bases outside the gene matches: 8. The CDR3 runs 15 residues. CDR3 nucleotide sequence: TGCAGCGTGGGAACCCGGGACAGGGCCTACAATGAGCAGTTCTTC. Translation gives CSVGTRDRAYNEQFF.

The chain recombines TRBV6-5 with TRBJ1-6; D remains ambiguous. This CDR3 comprises 14 residues. In germline, CDR1 is MNHEY, CDR2 SVGAGI. V was trimmed by 3 bases and J by 2 bases, leaving 5 bases between them. In DNA form, the CDR3 reads TGTGCCAGCAGTTATAGCCCCTATAATTCACCCCTCCACTTT. Residues: CASSYSPYNSPLHF.

The chain links TRBV6-5 to TRBJ1-3; D unresolved. The V gene lost 7 bases and the J gene lost 3 bases, with 16 bases spanning the gap. This CDR3 contains 15 residues. CDR1 and CDR2 (germline): MNHEY, SVGAGI. The CDR3 DNA follows: TGTGCCAGCACCGGATCGATTCACAGTGGAAACACCATATATTTT. Its protein is CASTGSIHSGNTIYF.

V usage is TRBV5-1 and J usage is TRBJ1-1; D unclear. The ends were cut back, 2 bases at V and 0 bases at J, with 14 bases in the middle. The germline V gene has CDR1 SGHRS and CDR2 YFSETQ. CDR3 length: 16 amino acids. The CDR3 bases are TGCGCCAGCAGCTTAGAGGGCGCTCTTGTGAACACTGAAGCTTTCTTT. It is translated as CASSLEGALVNTEAFF.

The chain is built from TRBV7-9 and TRBJ2-1, with D maybe TRBD1 (6 bases). The CDR3 extends over 15 amino acids. With 5 bases removed from V and 6 bases from J, the gap between germline ends came to 17 bases. Germline CDR1 SEHNR, CDR2 FQNEAQ (reference sequence). CDR3 coding DNA: TGTGCCAGCAGCCAACCTCAGGGGTTGCGCAATGAGCAGTTCTTC. Amino acids: CASSQPQGLRNEQFF.

The chain uses TRBV7-2 and TRBJ2-7; tentative D call: TRBD1 (7 bases). This CDR3 has 15 residues. CDR1 SGHTA and CDR2 FQGNSA come from the germline V gene. V lost 5 bases and J 4 bases, leaving 18 bases between the germline ends. In nucleotides, the CDR3 is TGTGCCAGCAGCCCCCAAGGAGGGACAGCATACGAGCAGTACTTC. Translation: CASSPQGGTAYEQYF.

This CDR3 reads CASSQRGGTTDTQYF. CDR3 DNA: TGTGCCAGCAGCCAAAGGGGGGGCACCACAGATACGCAGTATTTT. The rearrangement links TRBV11-3 to TRBJ2-3; TRBD2 is a possible D gene (7 bases). This CDR3 region has 15 residues. With 5 bases removed from V and 2 bases from J, the gap between germline ends came to 14 bases. Per germline, CDR1 SGHNT and CDR2 YENEEA.

The CDR3 DNA reads as TGTGCCAGCACCCCCATCGGGAGATCCTACAATGAGCAGTTCTTC. The encoded protein is CASTPIGRSYNEQFF. The chain is built from TRBV7-8 and TRBJ2-1, with a possible D match to TRBD2 (6 bases). V lost 7 bases to trimming and J lost 1 base, with 14 bases between them. Germline V gives CDR1 SGHVS, CDR2 FQNEAQ. This CDR3 has 15 residues.

Concerning this clone: Here the CDR3 omits its conserved ending phenylalanine or tryptophan, so a read error is the likely source. CDR3 sequence (DNA): TGTGCCAGCAGCTTAAATAGACAATCGGATTACGAGCAGTACCTC. Amino acid sequence: CASSLNRQSDYEQYL. The rearrangement links TRBV11-3 to TRBJ2-7; no clear D. The germline V gene encodes CDR1 SGHNT and CDR2 YENEEA. The CDR3 spans 15 residues. Trimming took off 2 bases at V and 4 bases at J, with 15 bases between the two ends.

The genes are TRBV29-1 and TRBJ1-2, with 9 positions matching TRBD1. J was trimmed by 4 bases and V by 4 bases; bases with no gene match: 7. The CDR3 runs to 14 residues. Germline assignment: CDR1 SQVTM and CDR2 ANQGSEA. The CDR3 spells CSVGRQGVGYGYTF. DNA for the CDR3: TGCAGCGTTGGGCGACAGGGGGTGGGCTATGGCTACACCTTC.

V is TRBV6-1 and J is TRBJ2-7; 8 bases align to TRBD1. This CDR3 has 14 amino acids. From germline, CDR1 is MNHNS and CDR2 SASEGT. V trimming: 7 bases; J trimming: 1 base; junction bases outside the gene matches: 6. CDR3 sequence reads: CASIRTGPSYEQYF. CDR3 nucleotides: TGTGCCAGCATCCGGACAGGGCCGTCCTACGAGCAGTACTTC.

The chain employs TRBV2 and TRBJ2-2; D is possibly TRBD1 (5 bases). The germline V and J ends were trimmed by 4 bases and 6 bases, with 15 bases remaining between them. Germline assignment: CDR1 SNHLY and CDR2 FYNNEI. This CDR3 is 15 amino acids long. The DNA of the CDR3 is TGTGCCAGCAGTGGAATCGCCAGGGCGGCCGGGGAGCTGTTTTTT. Protein product: CASSGIARAAGELFF.

The J gene is TRBJ1-2, the V gene TRBV10-3, with 7 positions matching TRBD1. V dropped 0 bases and J dropped 5; count of bases not matched to a gene: 6. This CDR3 spans 15 amino acids. In germline, CDR1 is ENHRY, CDR2 SYGVKD. CDR3 protein: CAISESAGGGYGYTF. CDR3 nucleotides: TGTGCCATCAGTGAGTCTGCAGGGGGAGGATATGGCTACACCTTC.